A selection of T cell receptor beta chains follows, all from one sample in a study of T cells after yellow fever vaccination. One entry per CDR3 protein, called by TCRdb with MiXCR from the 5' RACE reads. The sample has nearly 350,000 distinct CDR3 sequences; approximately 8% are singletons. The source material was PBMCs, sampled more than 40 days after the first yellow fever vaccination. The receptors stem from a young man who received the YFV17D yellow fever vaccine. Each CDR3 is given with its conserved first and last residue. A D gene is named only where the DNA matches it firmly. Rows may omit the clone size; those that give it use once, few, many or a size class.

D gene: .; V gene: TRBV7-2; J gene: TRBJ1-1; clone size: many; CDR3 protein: CASTQPGLYTEAFF; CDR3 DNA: TGTGCCAGCACCCAACCAGGTTTATACACTGAAGCTTTCTTT
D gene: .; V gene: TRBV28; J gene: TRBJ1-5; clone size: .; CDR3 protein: CASSLVRVDQPQHF; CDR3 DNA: TGTGCCAGCAGTTTGGTCAGGGTGGATCAGCCCCAGCATTTT
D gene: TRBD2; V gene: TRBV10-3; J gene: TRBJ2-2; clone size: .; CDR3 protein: CAISVSSGDTGELFF; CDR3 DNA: TGTGCCATCAGTGTTTCTAGCGGGGACACCGGGGAGCTGTTTTTT
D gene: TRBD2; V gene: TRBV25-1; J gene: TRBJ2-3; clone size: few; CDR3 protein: CASSRKRGMTDTQYF; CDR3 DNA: TGTGCCAGCAGTCGGAAGCGGGGTATGACAGATACGCAGTATTTT
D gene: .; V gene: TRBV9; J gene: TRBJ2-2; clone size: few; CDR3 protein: CASSGSGFTGELFF; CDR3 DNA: TGTGCCAGCAGCGGTAGCGGTTTCACCGGGGAGCTGTTTTTT
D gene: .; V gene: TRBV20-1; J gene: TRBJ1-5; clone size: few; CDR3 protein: CSASPARSGSNQPQHF; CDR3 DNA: TGCAGTGCTAGCCCCGCGCGATCGGGTTCCAATCAGCCCCAGCATTTT
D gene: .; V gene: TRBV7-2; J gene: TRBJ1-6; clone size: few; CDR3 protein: CASRPRGPSYNSPLHF; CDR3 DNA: TGTGCCAGCAGGCCCAGGGGCCCCTCCTATAATTCACCCCTCCACTTT
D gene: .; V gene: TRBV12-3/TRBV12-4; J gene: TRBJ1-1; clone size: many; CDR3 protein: CASSFYLAAFF; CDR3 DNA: TGTGCCAGCAGTTTTTACTTAGCGGCTTTCTTT
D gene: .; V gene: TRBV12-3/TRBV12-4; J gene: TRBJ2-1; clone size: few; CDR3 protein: CASSRSLASSYNEQFF; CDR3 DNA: TGTGCCAGCAGCCGATCGCTAGCGAGCTCCTACAATGAGCAGTTCTTC
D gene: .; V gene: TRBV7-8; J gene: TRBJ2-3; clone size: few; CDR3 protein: CASSFRPSADTQYF; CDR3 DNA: TGTGCCAGCAGCTTTAGGCCCTCGGCAGATACGCAGTATTTT
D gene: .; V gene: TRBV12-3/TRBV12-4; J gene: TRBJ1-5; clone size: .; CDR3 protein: CASSLSYQPQHF; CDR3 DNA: TGTGCCAGCAGTTTATCATACCAGCCCCAGCATTTT
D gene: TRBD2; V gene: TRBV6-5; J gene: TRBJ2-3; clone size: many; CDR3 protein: CASSYSTGGARDTQYF; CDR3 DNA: TGTGCCAGCAGTTACTCGACCGGGGGGGCGAGAGATACGCAGTATTTT
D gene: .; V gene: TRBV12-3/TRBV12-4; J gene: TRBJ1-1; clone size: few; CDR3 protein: CASSLTVSDTEAFF; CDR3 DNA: TGTGCCAGCAGTTTGACGGTCAGTGACACTGAAGCTTTCTTT
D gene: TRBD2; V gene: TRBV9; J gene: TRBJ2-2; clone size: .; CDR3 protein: CASSVVASGGAGELFF; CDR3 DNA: TGTGCCAGCAGCGTAGTGGCTAGCGGGGGGGCCGGGGAGCTGTTTTTT
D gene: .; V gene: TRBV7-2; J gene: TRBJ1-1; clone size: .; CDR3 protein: CASSFHSRNTEAFF; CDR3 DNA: TGTGCCAGCAGCTTTCACAGTCGGAACACTGAAGCTTTCTTT
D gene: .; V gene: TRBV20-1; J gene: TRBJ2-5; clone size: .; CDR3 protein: CSATQETQYF; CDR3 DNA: TGCAGTGCTACCCAAGAGACCCAGTACTTC
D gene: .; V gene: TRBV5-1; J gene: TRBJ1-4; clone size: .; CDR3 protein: CASRSGSDNEKLFF; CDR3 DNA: TGCGCCAGCAGATCGGGGTCTGATAATGAAAAACTGTTTTTT
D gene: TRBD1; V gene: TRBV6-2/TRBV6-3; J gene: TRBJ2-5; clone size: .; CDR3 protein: CASRTGQGEGETQYF; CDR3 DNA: TGTGCCAGCAGGACCGGACAGGGAGAGGGAGAGACCCAGTACTTC
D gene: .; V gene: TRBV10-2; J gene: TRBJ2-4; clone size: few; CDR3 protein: CASSEHSLNIQYF; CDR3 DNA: TGCGCCAGCAGTGAACACTCGCTGAACATTCAGTACTTC
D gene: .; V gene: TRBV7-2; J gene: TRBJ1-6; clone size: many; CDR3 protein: CASIPGPGGPLHF; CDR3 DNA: TGTGCCAGTATCCCGGGACCTGGGGGACCCCTCCACTTT
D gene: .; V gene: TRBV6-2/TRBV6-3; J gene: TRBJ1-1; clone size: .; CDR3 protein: CASSYGTFAEAFF; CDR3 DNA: TGTGCCAGCAGTTACGGGACGTTCGCTGAAGCTTTCTTT
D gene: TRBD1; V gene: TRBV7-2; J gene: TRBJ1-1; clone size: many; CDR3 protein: CASSYIGGANTEAFF; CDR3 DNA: TGTGCCAGCAGCTATATAGGGGGCGCGAACACTGAAGCTTTCTTT
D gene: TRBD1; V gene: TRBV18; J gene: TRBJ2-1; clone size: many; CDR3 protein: CASSPDRAYNEQFF; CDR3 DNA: TGTGCCAGCTCACCGGACAGGGCCTACAATGAGCAGTTCTTC
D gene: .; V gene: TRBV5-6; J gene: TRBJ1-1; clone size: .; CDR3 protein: CASSLSGVGAEAFF; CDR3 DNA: TGTGCCAGCAGCTTGTCGGGGGTGGGGGCTGAAGCTTTCTTT
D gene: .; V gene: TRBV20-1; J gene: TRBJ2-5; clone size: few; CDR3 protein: CSATQGTQETQYF; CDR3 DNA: TGCAGTGCTACCCAGGGGACTCAAGAGACCCAGTACTTC
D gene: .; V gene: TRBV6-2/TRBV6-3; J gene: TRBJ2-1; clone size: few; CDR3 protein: CASSYPRGFSYNEQFF; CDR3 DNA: TGTGCCAGCAGTTACCCCCGCGGATTCTCCTACAATGAGCAGTTCTTC
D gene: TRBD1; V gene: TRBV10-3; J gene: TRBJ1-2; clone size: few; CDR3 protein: CAISESDRASYGYTF; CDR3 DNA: TGTGCCATCAGTGAGAGTGACAGGGCCTCCTATGGCTACACCTTC
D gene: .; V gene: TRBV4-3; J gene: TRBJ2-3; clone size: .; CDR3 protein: CASSQDSIGASGTDTQYF; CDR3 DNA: TGCGCCAGCAGCCAAGATAGTATAGGGGCCTCTGGCACAGATACGCAGTATTTT
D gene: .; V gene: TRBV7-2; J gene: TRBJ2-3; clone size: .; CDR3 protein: CASSRVGTESTDTQYF; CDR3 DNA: TGTGCCAGCAGCCGAGTAGGGACGGAATCAACAGATACGCAGTATTTT
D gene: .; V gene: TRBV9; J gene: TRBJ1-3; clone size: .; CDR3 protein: CASSVEQGLGDTIYF; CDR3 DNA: TGTGCCAGCAGCGTAGAGCAGGGTCTCGGCGACACCATATATTTT
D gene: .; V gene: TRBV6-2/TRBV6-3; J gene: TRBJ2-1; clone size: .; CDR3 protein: CASSYERGALPYNEQFF; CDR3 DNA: TGTGCCAGCAGTTACGAACGGGGGGCCCTTCCCTACAATGAGCAGTTCTTC